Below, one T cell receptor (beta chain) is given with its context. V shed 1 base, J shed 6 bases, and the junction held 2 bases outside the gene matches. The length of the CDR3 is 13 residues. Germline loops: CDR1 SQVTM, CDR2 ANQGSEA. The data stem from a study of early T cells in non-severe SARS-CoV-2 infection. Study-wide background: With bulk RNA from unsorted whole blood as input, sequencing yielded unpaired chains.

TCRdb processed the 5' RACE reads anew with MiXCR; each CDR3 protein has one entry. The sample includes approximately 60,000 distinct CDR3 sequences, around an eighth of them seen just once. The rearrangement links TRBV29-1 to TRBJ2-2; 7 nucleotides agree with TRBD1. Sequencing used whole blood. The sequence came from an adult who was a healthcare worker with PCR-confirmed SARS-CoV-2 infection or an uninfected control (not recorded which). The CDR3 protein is CSVEVQGAGELFF. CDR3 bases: TGCAGCGTTGAAGTTCAGGGGGCCGGGGAGCTGTTTTTT.